The next 23 T cell receptor beta chains were all read from a single sample in a study of long-term antiretroviral therapy in people with HIV. It was version v3.0 of the immunoSEQ assay that was run at survey level. Clones were sequenced by immunoSEQ multiplex PCR, and TCRdb holds only the in-frame ones, with some missing. The sample includes around 25,000 clones, approximately 81% of them seen just once. The material was unsorted PBMCs, obtained at the start of antiretroviral therapy, before treatment. These receptors all stem from a woman younger than 30 with HIV.

The V and J genes are TRBV6-1 and TRBJ1-5, with TRBD1 matching 8 bases. Germline loops: CDR1 MNHNS, CDR2 SASEGT. Trimming at V came to 6 bases and at J to 4 bases, leaving 5 bases not matched to a gene. The CDR3 loop spans 14 amino acids. This chain's CDR3 is CASRRTGRNQPQHF. CDR3 nucleotide sequence: TGTGCCAGCAGACGGACAGGGAGAAATCAGCCCCAGCATTTT.

The chain couples TRBV27 to TRBJ1-1; tentative D call: TRBD1 (5 bases). The CDR3 loop spans 13 amino acids. Trimming cost V 5 bases and J 6 bases, with 13 bases left between them. Germline V gene data show CDR1 as MNHEY and CDR2 as SMNVEV (reference sequence). CDR3 sequence (DNA): TGTGCCAGCAGTCTATGGACGGGGGCTGAAGCTTTCTTT. Its translation: CASSLWTGAEAFF.

The chain combines TRBV25-1 with TRBJ1-5, with D possibly matching TRBD1 (6 bases). The CDR3 length is 13 residues. Germline values: CDR1 MGHDK, CDR2 SYGVNS. The V gene lost 6 bases and the J gene lost 7 bases, with 13 bases spanning the gap. The CDR3 nucleotides read TGTGCCAGCAGCACAGGGACGGGGCAGCCCCAGCATTTT. Its translation: CASSTGTGQPQHF.

V is TRBV7-9 and J is TRBJ2-7; D possibly corresponds to TRBD2 (5 bases). Germline-derived CDR1 and CDR2 are SEHNR and FQNEAQ (reference sequence). Between the trimmed V and J ends, which lost 5 bases and 4 bases, there was a span of 12 bases. This CDR3 comprises 13 residues. The CDR3 spells CASSPDLTYEQYF. Here the CDR3 DNA reads TGTGCCAGCAGCCCGGACTTGACTTACGAGCAGTACTTC.

Turning to this clone: This sample also contains other DNA sequences that code for the same CDR3. This sequence joins TRBV28 and TRBJ1-1; D is perhaps TRBD1 (5 bases). Between the trimmed V and J ends, which lost 2 bases and 1 base, there was a span of 8 bases. Germline lookup yields CDR1 MDHEN and CDR2 SYDVKM. The length of the CDR3 is 14 residues. The chain's CDR3 is CASSLGQGNTEAFF. The CDR3 nucleotides are TGTGCCAGCAGTTTAGGTCAGGGGAACACTGAAGCTTTCTTT.

The chain joins TRBV28 to TRBJ1-1, with 7 nucleotides matching TRBD1. Germline lookup yields CDR1 MDHEN and CDR2 SYDVKM. The CDR3 contains 14 residues. Trimming at V came to 7 bases and at J to 4 bases, leaving 9 bases not matched to a gene. The CDR3 reads CASTKTGTITEAFF. The CDR3 DNA is TGTGCCAGCACCAAGACAGGGACGATCACTGAAGCTTTCTTT.

This clone was seen more than once but under ten times. V is TRBV7-3 and J is TRBJ2-1, with no clear D. V lost 1 base and J 7 bases, leaving 11 bases between the germline ends. The CDR3 length is 14 residues. CDR1 is SGHTA, CDR2 FQGTGA, per germline. CDR3 sequence (DNA): TGTGCCAGCAGCTTAAGGGCTGCCCAAAATGAGCAGTTCTTC. Its protein product is CASSLRAAQNEQFF.

The CDR3 spells CASILAAGGGTDTQYF. CDR3 DNA: TGCGCCAGCATCCTGGCAGCGGGGGGCGGCACAGATACGCAGTATTTT. The gene calls are TRBV5-1 and TRBJ2-3, with TRBD2 matching over 9 bases. CDR1 is SGHRS, CDR2 YFSETQ, per germline. Trimming took 6 bases from V and 1 from J; bases not matched to a gene: 9. This CDR3 has 16 residues.

The chain recombines TRBV28 with TRBJ2-1; no clear D. The V and J ends lost 3 bases and 4 bases respectively, with 7 bases between them. Germline CDR1 reads MDHEN; CDR2 reads SYDVKM. This CDR3 is built from 13 residues. DNA for the CDR3: TGTGCCAGCAGTTTTGGCGGTTACAATGAGCAGTTCTTC. This codes for CASSFGGYNEQFF.

Only one count was recorded for this clone. V and J are TRBV4-2 and TRBJ2-1, with D uncertain. V lost 2 bases and J lost 9, with 8 bases in between. The CDR3 loop spans 12 amino acids. Looked up from germline, CDR1 is LGHNA and CDR2 is YNFKEQ. This CDR3 reads CASSQTLGEQFF. CDR3 nucleotide sequence: TGTGCCAGCAGCCAAACTTTGGGTGAGCAGTTCTTC.

This chain joins TRBV6-6 and TRBJ1-2; D gene unclear. Germline V gene lookup returns CDR1 MNHNY and CDR2 SVGAGI (reference sequence). The CDR3 contains 15 residues. The V end lost 0 bases, the J end lost 3 bases, and 11 bases lay between the germline ends. CDR3 loop: CASSYSSTTDYGYTF. CDR3 DNA sequence: TGTGCCAGCAGTTACTCGAGTACCACCGACTATGGCTACACCTTC.

V is TRBV23-1 and J is TRBJ1-5, with 7 positions matching TRBD1. TRBV23-1 is sorted into the ORF group, with uncertain function. CDR3 length: 19 amino acids. V shed 6 bases and J 5 bases; nucleotides not matched to a gene: 22. CDR3 residues: CASSRNKTGFSGPDQPQHF. The CDR3 DNA sequence: TGCGCCAGCAGCCGAAACAAGACAGGGTTTAGCGGTCCTGATCAGCCCCAGCATTTT.

This clone turned up a few times. This rearrangement joins TRBV5-1 to TRBJ1-2; TRBD1 agrees at 9 bases. Per the germline V gene, CDR1 is SGHRS and CDR2 is YFSETQ. The trim removed 4 bases at V and 5 bases at J, leaving 9 bases unmatched. This CDR3 spans 15 amino acids. The CDR3 bases are TGCGCCAGCAGCCACGCCCGGGACAGGGTATATGGCTACACCTTC. Translation: CASSHARDRVYGYTF.

The rearrangement links TRBV19 to TRBJ1-5; possible D gene TRBD1, 5 bases. From germline, CDR1 is LNHDA and CDR2 SQIVND (reference sequence). This CDR3 spans 14 amino acids. Trimming removed 3 bases from V and 3 bases from J, with 9 bases in between. The CDR3 DNA reads as TGTGCCAGTAGTATTGGAGGGGACAATCAGCCCCAGCATTTT. It specifies CASSIGGDNQPQHF. Variable domain in full (rest from reference TRBV19 and TRBJ1-5): DGGITQSPKYLFRKEGQNVTLSCEQNLNHDAMYWYRQDPGQGLRLIYYSQIVNDFQKGDIAEGYSVSREKKESFPLTVTSAQKNPTAFYLCASSIGGDNQPQHFGDGTRLSIL.

The J gene is TRBJ1-4, the V gene TRBV28; 8 bases map to TRBD1. V shed 6 bases, J shed 6 bases, and the junction held 15 bases outside the gene matches. The CDR3 contains 17 residues. Germline values: CDR1 MDHEN, CDR2 SYDVKM. This chain's CDR3 is CASRSLTGGILDEKLFF. CDR3 nucleotide sequence: TGTGCCAGCAGATCACTTACAGGGGGAATTTTGGATGAAAAACTGTTTTTT.

The rearrangement joins TRBV5-1 to TRBJ2-1, with TRBD2 matching over 8 bases. Trimming cost V 3 bases and J 8 bases; bases outside gene matches: 16. The germline V gene has CDR1 SGHRS and CDR2 YFSETQ. The CDR3 has 17 residues. The CDR3 reads CASSWVRGGGNRDEQFF. Written as DNA, the CDR3 is TGCGCCAGCAGCTGGGTCCGGGGGGGCGGAAATAGGGATGAGCAGTTCTTC.

This chain uses TRBV29-1 with TRBJ2-5, with D tentatively TRBD1 (5 bases). Trimming took 0 bases from V and 5 from J, leaving 7 bases between them. Germline loops: CDR1 SQVTM, CDR2 ANQGSEA. The CDR3 sequence is 12 residues long. This CDR3 is CSVEDSGETQYF. The DNA of the CDR3 is TGCAGCGTTGAAGACTCAGGGGAGACCCAGTACTTC.

This clone was observed a single time. The chain is built from TRBV4-3 and TRBJ1-2; D unresolved. The length of the CDR3 is 14 residues. The germline CDR1 and CDR2 sequences are LGHNA and YSLEER. V lost 0 bases and J 1 base, leaving 6 bases between the germline ends. The DNA for the CDR3 is TGCGCCAGCAGCCAAGAGACATTTAACTATGGCTACACCTTC. Encoded protein: CASSQETFNYGYTF.

The chain is built from TRBV19 and TRBJ1-5, with D unresolved. V dropped 3 bases and J dropped 0 bases, with 9 bases sitting between them. Germline V gene lookup returns CDR1 LNHDA and CDR2 SQIVND (reference sequence). The CDR3 has 15 residues. The CDR3 reads CASSIWQYSNQPQHF. CDR3 DNA sequence: TGTGCCAGTAGTATTTGGCAGTATAGCAATCAGCCCCAGCATTTT.

This clone was seen a few times. The chain combines TRBV7-2 with TRBJ1-3, with D unresolved. The CDR3 has 17 residues. CDR1 is SGHTA and CDR2 is FQGNSA in the germline V gene. Trimming cost V 6 bases and J 3 bases, with 21 bases left between them. In DNA form, the CDR3 reads TGTGCCAGCAGTCGCCGGGCCCCGCGGGGTGATGGAAACACCATATATTTT. This gives the protein CASSRRAPRGDGNTIYF.

The chain links TRBV6-6 to TRBJ1-1; tentatively, D is TRBD1 (6 bases). The V end was cut by 6 bases, the J end by 0 bases, with 14 bases between. The germline CDR1 and CDR2 sequences are MNHNY and SVGAGI (reference sequence). This CDR3 region has 15 residues. CDR3: CASRPRTDMNTEAFF. CDR3 bases: TGTGCCAGCAGGCCCAGGACAGATATGAACACTGAAGCTTTCTTT.

The rearrangement joins TRBV4-2 to TRBJ2-7; either TRBD1 or TRBD2 may supply D (6 bases each). Trimming left V 1 base short and J 7 bases short, with 17 bases between. Germline V gene data show CDR1 as LGHNA and CDR2 as YNFKEQ. The CDR3 covers 15 residues. DNA for the CDR3: TGTGCCAGCAGCCAAGGGGGGGCGGGGACTGGGGAGCAGTACTTC. It is translated as CASSQGGAGTGEQYF.

The sample holds a few counts of this clone. The chain carries TRBV16 and TRBJ1-6; unclear D gene. Per the germline V gene, CDR1 is KGHSY and CDR2 is FQNENV. Trimming left V 3 bases short and J 4 bases short, with 13 bases between. There are 16 residues in the CDR3. CDR3 residues: CASSHRGRDYNSPLHF. The CDR3 DNA sequence: TGTGCCAGCAGCCACCGTGGGCGGGATTATAATTCACCCCTCCACTTT.